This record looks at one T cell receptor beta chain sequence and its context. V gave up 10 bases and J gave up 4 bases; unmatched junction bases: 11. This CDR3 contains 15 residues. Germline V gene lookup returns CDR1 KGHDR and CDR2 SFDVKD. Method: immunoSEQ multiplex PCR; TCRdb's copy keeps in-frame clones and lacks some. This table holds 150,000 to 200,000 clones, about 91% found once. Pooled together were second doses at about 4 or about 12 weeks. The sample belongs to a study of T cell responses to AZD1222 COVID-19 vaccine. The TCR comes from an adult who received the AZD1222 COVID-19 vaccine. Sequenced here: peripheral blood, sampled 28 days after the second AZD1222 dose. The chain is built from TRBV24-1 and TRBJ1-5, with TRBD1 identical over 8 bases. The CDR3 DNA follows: TGTGCCACTAGCCCATCAGGGGGCTTTAATCAGCCCCAGCATTTT. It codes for CATSPSGGFNQPQHF.